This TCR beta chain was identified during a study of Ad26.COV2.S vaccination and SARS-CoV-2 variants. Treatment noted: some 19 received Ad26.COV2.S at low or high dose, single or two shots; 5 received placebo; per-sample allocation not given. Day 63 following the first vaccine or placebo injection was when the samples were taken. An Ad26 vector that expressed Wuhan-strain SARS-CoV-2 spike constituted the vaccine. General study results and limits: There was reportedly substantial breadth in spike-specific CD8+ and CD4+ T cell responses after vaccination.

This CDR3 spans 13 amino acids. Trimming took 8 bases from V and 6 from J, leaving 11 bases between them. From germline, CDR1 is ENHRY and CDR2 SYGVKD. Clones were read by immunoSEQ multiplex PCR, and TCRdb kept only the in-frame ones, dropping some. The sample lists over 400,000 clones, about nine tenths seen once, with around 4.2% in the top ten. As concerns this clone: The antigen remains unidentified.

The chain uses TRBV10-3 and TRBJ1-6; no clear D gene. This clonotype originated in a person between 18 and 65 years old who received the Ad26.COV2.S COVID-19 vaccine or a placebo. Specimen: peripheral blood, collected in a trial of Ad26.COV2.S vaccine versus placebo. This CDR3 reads CAIRFELNSPLHF. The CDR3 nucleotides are TGTGCCATCCGATTCGAGCTTAATTCACCCCTCCACTTT.